These T cell receptor beta chains were read from a single sample in a study. TCRdb itself ran the 5' RACE reads through MiXCR, one entry per CDR3 protein. The table shows 9,400 or so distinct CDR3 sequences, with 15% to 20% occurring only once. Sequencing was carried out using memory CD4+ T cells sorted from blood. The receptor source for this set is a female donor with breast cancer. CDR3s include the opening cysteine and the closing phenylalanine or tryptophan. The D gene is left open where the match is weak. Rows may omit the clone size; those that give it use once, few, many or a size class.

many	TRBJ2-5	TRBV12-3/TRBV12-4	TRBD2	CASNWGGGGSSRETQYF	TGTGCCAGCAACTGGGGGGGTGGGGGTTCCAGTAGGGAGACCCAGTACTTC
many	TRBJ1-6	TRBV30	NA	CAWSVSVNSPLHF	TGTGCCTGGAGTGTGTCAGTGAATTCACCCCTCCACTTT
many	TRBJ2-2	TRBV30	NA	CAWRRGGTTGELFF	TGTGCCTGGAGGAGGGGGGGAACCACCGGGGAGCTGTTTTTT
NA	TRBJ1-1	TRBV9	TRBD1	CAGSPQGTANTEAFF	TGTGCCGGCAGCCCTCAAGGGACAGCGAACACTGAAGCTTTCTTT
medium-sized	TRBJ1-4	TRBV4-3	TRBD1	CASSPRTGEKLFF	TGCGCCAGCAGCCCCCGGACAGGGGAAAAACTGTTTTTT
NA	TRBJ2-7	TRBV5-6	NA	CAGSLLGDRSYEQYF	TGTGCCGGCAGCTTACTAGGGGACCGCTCCTACGAGCAGTACTTC
many	TRBJ2-2	TRBV20-1	TRBD2	CSATQGLESNTGELFF	TGCAGTGCCACCCAGGGACTAGAATCGAACACCGGGGAGCTGTTTTTT
NA	TRBJ2-1	TRBV24-1	NA	CATSDSSRGYNYEQSF	TGTGCCACCAGTGATTCCTCCAGGGGCTACAATTATGAGCAGTCTTTC
medium-sized	TRBJ2-3	TRBV7-2	TRBD2	CASRYSGSRSTDTQYF	TGTGCCAGCAGATATAGCGGGAGTCGTAGCACAGATACGCAGTATTTT
medium-sized	TRBJ2-5	TRBV7-2	NA	CASSSDWGQETQYF	TGTGCCAGCAGCTCGGACTGGGGGCAAGAGACCCAGTACTTC
medium-sized	TRBJ2-2	TRBV7-2	NA	CASSWSPGELFF	TGTGCCAGCAGCTGGAGCCCCGGGGAGCTGTTTTTT
NA	TRBJ2-5	TRBV12-3/TRBV12-4	NA	CASSLSGARETQYF	TGTGCCAGCAGTTTATCTGGGGCTCGGGAGACCCAGTACTTC
many	TRBJ1-4	TRBV7-8	NA	CASSFGDSNEKLFF	TGTGCCAGCAGCTTTGGGGACTCTAATGAAAAACTGTTTTTT
many	TRBJ1-1	TRBV18	TRBD1	CASSDRGRGSNTEAFF	TGTGCCAGCTCCGACAGGGGGCGCGGCTCGAACACTGAAGCTTTCTTT
medium-sized	TRBJ2-5	TRBV7-2	TRBD1	CASSLANVRGYETQYF	TGTGCCAGCAGCTTAGCGAACGTCAGGGGGTACGAGACCCAGTACTTC
medium-sized	TRBJ2-7	TRBV4-2	TRBD1	CASSQENSGDSRLKVYEQYF	TGTGCCAGCAGCCAAGAAAATTCAGGGGACAGCCGACTAAAGGTCTACGAGCAGTACTTC
medium-sized	TRBJ1-1	TRBV4-1	NA	CASSQDWGPTEAFF	TGCGCCAGCAGCCAAGATTGGGGACCCACTGAAGCTTTCTTT
few	TRBJ2-7	TRBV5-5	NA	CASSNLGEQYF	TGTGCCAGCAGCAATTTGGGCGAGCAGTACTTC
medium-sized	TRBJ1-4	TRBV28	TRBD1	CASTPDRANEKLFF	TGTGCCAGCACCCCGGACAGGGCTAATGAAAAACTGTTTTTT
many	TRBJ2-5	TRBV30	NA	CAWAEPPGTQYF	TGTGCCTGGGCGGAGCCCCCGGGGACCCAGTACTTC
medium-sized	TRBJ1-5	TRBV4-1	TRBD1	CASSQADREDQPQHF	TGCGCCAGCAGCCAGGCGGACAGGGAGGATCAGCCCCAGCATTTT
medium-sized	TRBJ2-1	TRBV5-1	TRBD1	CASSPGTGSYNEQFF	TGCGCCAGCAGCCCCGGGACAGGCTCCTACAATGAGCAGTTCTTC
medium-sized	TRBJ2-6	TRBV5-8	NA	CASSRHSILSGGANVLTF	TGTGCCAGCAGCCGCCACAGTATTCTCTCTGGTGGGGCCAACGTCCTGACTTTC
many	TRBJ2-5	TRBV5-1	NA	CASRRDQETQYF	TGCGCCAGCAGACGTGACCAAGAGACCCAGTACTTC
many	TRBJ1-4	TRBV11-2	NA	CASSLNEKLFF	TGTGCCAGCAGCTTAAATGAAAAACTGTTTTTT
many	TRBJ1-2	TRBV2	NA	CASSGARRQYYGYTF	TGTGCCAGCAGTGGGGCGAGAAGACAATACTATGGCTACACCTTC
many	TRBJ2-5	TRBV6-1	NA	CASSVEKQETQYF	TGTGCCAGCAGTGTAGAAAAGCAAGAGACCCAGTACTTC
medium-sized	TRBJ1-6	TRBV6-2/TRBV6-3	TRBD1	CAGGQGNSPLHF	TGTGCCGGGGGACAGGGGAACTCACCCCTCCACTTT
few	TRBJ1-1	TRBV19	NA	CASSVDTINTEAFF	TGTGCCAGTAGTGTCGACACAATCAACACTGAAGCTTTCTTT
NA	TRBJ2-2	TRBV10-3	NA	CAISESGLNTGELFF	TGTGCCATCAGTGAGAGCGGACTGAACACCGGGGAGCTGTTTTTT
many	TRBJ2-2	TRBV4-2	NA	CASSQDTGVGELFF	TGTGCCAGCAGCCAAGATACGGGTGTCGGGGAGCTGTTTTTT
medium-sized	TRBJ2-2	TRBV4-2	NA	CASSQGQATGTGELFF	TGTGCCAGCAGCCAAGGGCAGGCGACGGGCACCGGGGAGCTGTTTTTT
medium-sized	TRBJ1-5	TRBV12-3/TRBV12-4	NA	CASSPQQGLNQPQHF	TGTGCCAGCAGTCCTCAACAGGGCTTAAATCAGCCCCAGCATTTT
NA	TRBJ1-4	TRBV7-9	NA	CASSLEAIGEKLFF	TGTGCCAGCAGCTTGGAAGCAATAGGCGAAAAACTGTTTTTT
medium-sized	TRBJ2-1	TRBV20-1	TRBD2	CSATIAGENNEQFF	TGCAGTGCTACAATAGCGGGAGAAAACAATGAGCAGTTCTTC
medium-sized	TRBJ2-7	TRBV7-2	TRBD1	CASSSNRGYEQYF	TGTGCCAGCAGTTCCAACAGGGGGTACGAGCAGTACTTC
medium-sized	TRBJ2-1	TRBV6-1	TRBD2	CASSEPGGVSYNEQFF	TGTGCCAGCAGTGAACCTGGGGGGGTCTCCTACAATGAGCAGTTCTTC
many	TRBJ2-1	TRBV20-1	TRBD2	CSAQREGTYNEQFF	TGCAGTGCGCAGCGGGAGGGGACCTACAATGAGCAGTTCTTC
medium-sized	TRBJ1-2	TRBV10-3	NA	CATTETGIYGYTF	TGTGCCACCACTGAGACTGGGATCTATGGCTACACCTTC
NA	TRBJ1-5	TRBV7-8	NA	CASSHYRVQPQHF	TGTGCCAGCAGCCACTACAGGGTGCAGCCCCAGCATTTT
many	TRBJ2-7	TRBV2	TRBD1	CASRDRGYEQYF	TGTGCCAGCAGGGACAGGGGCTACGAGCAGTACTTC